Below, one TCR beta chain is given with its context. These data originate in a study of blood T cell repertoires in COVID-19. Study-level information: Whether acute or convalescent, the COVID-19 samples came from the United States, Italy and Spain.

In the authors' workflow: The assay estimated nucleated cells by amplifying reference gene primers. This table comes from immunoSEQ multiplex PCR, and its TCRdb copy is limited to in-frame clones, with some not included. The D gene and trimming were derived from the DNA, and the V and J assignments and clone size from that table. Altogether about 96,000 clones are present, roughly 80% being singletons, with the ten largest covering roughly a sixth. This CDR3 has 17 residues. Trimming cost V 0 bases and J 2 bases, with 14 bases left between them. Germline CDR1 reads LGHNT; CDR2 reads FRNRAP. The chain joins TRBV12-5 to TRBJ1-3; D might be TRBD1 (6 bases). Input material: peripheral blood. The TCR comes from an older woman with acute or convalescent COVID-19. The CDR3 DNA reads as TGTGCTAGTGGTTTGGTAACCACACAGGGACCTGGAAACACCATATATTTT. It codes for CASGLVTTQGPGNTIYF.